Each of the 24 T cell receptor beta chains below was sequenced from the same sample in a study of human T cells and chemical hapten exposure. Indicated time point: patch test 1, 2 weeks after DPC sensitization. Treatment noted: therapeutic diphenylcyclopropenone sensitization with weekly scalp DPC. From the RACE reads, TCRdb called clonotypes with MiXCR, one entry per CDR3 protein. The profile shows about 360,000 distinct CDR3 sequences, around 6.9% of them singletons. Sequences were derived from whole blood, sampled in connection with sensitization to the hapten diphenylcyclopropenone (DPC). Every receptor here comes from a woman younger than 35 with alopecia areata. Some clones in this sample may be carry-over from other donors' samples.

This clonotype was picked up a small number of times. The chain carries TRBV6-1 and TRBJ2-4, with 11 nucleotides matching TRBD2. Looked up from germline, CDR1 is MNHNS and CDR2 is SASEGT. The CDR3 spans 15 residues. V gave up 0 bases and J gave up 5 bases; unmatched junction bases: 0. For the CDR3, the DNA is TGTGCCAGCAGTGAAGCACTAGCGGGGGAAAACATTCAGTACTTC. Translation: CASSEALAGENIQYF.

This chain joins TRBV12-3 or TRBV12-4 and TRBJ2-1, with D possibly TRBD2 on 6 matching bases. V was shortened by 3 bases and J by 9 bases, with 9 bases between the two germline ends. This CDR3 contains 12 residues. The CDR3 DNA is TGTGCCAGCAGTTTCCCGGAGGGTGAGCAGTTCTTC. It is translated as CASSFPEGEQFF.

The CDR3 here is CSVGGPDNEKLFF. CDR3 DNA: TGCAGCGTTGGGGGACCGGATAATGAAAAACTGTTTTTT. V usage is TRBV29-1 and J usage is TRBJ1-4, with D tentatively TRBD1 (5 bases). CDR1 SQVTM and CDR2 ANQGSEA come from the germline V gene. V lost 4 bases and J 4 bases, leaving 10 bases between the germline ends. The CDR3 is 13 residues long.

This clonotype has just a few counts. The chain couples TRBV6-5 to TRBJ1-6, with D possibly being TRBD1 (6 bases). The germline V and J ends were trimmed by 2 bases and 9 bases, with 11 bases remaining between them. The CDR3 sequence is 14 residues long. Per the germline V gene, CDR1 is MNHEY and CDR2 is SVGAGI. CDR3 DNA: TGTGCCAGCAGTTACACCAGGGGTAGTTCACCCCTCCACTTT. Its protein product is CASSYTRGSSPLHF.

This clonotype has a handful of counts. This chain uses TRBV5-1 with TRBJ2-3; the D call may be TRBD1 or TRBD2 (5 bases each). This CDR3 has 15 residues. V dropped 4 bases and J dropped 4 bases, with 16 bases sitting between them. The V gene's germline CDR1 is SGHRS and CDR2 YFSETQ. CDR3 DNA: TGCGCCAGCAGCGGGACGCTTGGTCGGGCAGATACGCAGTATTTT. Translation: CASSGTLGRADTQYF.

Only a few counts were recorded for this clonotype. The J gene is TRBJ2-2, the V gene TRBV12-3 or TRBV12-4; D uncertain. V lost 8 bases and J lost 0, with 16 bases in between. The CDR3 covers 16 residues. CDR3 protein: CASQTVGSSNTGELFF. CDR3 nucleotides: TGTGCCAGCCAAACCGTCGGCAGTTCGAACACCGGGGAGCTGTTTTTT.

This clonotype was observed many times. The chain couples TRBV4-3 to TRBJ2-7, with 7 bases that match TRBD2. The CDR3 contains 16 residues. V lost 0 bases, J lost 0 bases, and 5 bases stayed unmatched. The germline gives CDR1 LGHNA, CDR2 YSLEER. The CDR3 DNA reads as TGCGCCAGCAGCCAAGAGGAAGCGGGGACCTCCTACGAGCAGTACTTC. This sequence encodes CASSQEEAGTSYEQYF.

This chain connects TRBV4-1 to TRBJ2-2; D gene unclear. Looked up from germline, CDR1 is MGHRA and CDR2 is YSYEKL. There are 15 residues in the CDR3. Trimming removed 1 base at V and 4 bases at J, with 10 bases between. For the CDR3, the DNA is TGCGCCAGCAGCCAAGGCGACGGATCCACCGGGGAGCTGTTTTTT. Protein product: CASSQGDGSTGELFF.

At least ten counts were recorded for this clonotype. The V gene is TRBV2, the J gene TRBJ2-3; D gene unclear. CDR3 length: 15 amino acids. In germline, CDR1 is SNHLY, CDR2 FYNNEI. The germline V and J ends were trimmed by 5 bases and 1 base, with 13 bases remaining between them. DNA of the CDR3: TGTGCCAGCAGTTCCCCGGCCCTCCGCACAGATACGCAGTATTTT. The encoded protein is CASSSPALRTDTQYF.

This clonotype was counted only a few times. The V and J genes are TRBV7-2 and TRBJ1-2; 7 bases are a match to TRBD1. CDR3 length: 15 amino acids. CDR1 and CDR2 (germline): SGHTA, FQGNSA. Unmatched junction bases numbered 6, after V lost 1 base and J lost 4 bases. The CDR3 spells CASSLDDRAIYGYTF. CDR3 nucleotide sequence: TGTGCCAGCAGCTTAGACGACAGGGCCATCTATGGCTACACCTTC.

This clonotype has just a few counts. CDR3 sequence reads: CSARDFRSYEQYF. For the CDR3, the DNA is TGCAGTGCTAGAGATTTCAGATCCTACGAGCAGTACTTC. The V and J genes are TRBV20-1 and TRBJ2-7; D gene ambiguous. The CDR3 sequence is 13 residues long. Germline loops: CDR1 DFQATT, CDR2 SNEGSKA (reference sequence). Trimming left V 0 bases short and J 1 base short, with 7 bases between.

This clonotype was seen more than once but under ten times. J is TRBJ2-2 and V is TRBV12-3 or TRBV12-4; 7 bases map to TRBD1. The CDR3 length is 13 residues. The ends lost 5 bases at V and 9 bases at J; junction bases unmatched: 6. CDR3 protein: CASSDRVGRELFF. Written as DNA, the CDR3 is TGTGCCAGCAGTGACAGGGTCGGCAGGGAGCTGTTTTTT.

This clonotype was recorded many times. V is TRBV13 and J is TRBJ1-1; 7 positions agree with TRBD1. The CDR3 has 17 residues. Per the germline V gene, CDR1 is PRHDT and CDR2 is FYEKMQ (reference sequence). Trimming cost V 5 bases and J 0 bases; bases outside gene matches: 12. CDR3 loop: CASSHRGGYSMNTEAFF. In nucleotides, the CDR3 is TGTGCCAGCAGCCACAGGGGAGGGTATTCCATGAACACTGAAGCTTTCTTT. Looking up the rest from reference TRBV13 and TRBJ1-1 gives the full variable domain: AAGVIQSPRHLIKEKRETATLKCYPIPRHDTVYWYQQGPGQDPQFLISFYEKMQSDKGSIPDRFSAQQFSDYHSELNMSSLELGDSALYFCASSHRGGYSMNTEAFFGQGTRLTVV.

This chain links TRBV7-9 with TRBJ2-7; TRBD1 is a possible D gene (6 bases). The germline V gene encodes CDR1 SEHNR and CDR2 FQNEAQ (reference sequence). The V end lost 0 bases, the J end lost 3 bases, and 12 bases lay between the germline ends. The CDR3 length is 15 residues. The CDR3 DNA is TGTGCCAGCAGCTTAGCGGAAGGGGGTCGCTACGAGCAGTACTTC. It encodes CASSLAEGGRYEQYF.

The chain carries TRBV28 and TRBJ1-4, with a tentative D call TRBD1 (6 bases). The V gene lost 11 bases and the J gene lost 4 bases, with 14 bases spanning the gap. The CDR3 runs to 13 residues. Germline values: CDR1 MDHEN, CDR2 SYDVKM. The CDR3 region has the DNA TGTGCCTTGAGGGGGGCCCTTAATGAAAAACTGTTTTTT. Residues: CALRGALNEKLFF.

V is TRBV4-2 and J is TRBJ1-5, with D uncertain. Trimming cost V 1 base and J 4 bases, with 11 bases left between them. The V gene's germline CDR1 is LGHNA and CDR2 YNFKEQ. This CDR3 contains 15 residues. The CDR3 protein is CASSQAYGGNQPQHF. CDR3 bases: TGTGCCAGCAGCCAAGCTTACGGAGGTAATCAGCCCCAGCATTTT.

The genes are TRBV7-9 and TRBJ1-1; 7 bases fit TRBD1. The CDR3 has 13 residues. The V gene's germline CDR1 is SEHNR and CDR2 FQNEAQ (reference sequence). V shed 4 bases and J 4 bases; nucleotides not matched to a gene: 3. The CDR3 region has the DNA TGTGCCAGCAGCTCCGACAGGGCCACTGAAGCTTTCTTT. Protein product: CASSSDRATEAFF.

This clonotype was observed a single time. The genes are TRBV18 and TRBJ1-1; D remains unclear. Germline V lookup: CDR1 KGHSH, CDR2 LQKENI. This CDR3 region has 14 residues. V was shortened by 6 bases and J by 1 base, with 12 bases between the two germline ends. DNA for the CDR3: TGTGCCAGCTCCGAAGTTGGCCGGAACACTGAAGCTTTCTTT. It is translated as CASSEVGRNTEAFF.

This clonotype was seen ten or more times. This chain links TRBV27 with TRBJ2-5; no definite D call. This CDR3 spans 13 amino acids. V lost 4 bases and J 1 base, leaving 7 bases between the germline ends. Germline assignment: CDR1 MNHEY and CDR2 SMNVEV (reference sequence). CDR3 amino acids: CASSSRIQETQYF. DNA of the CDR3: TGTGCCAGCAGTTCGCGGATCCAAGAGACCCAGTACTTC.

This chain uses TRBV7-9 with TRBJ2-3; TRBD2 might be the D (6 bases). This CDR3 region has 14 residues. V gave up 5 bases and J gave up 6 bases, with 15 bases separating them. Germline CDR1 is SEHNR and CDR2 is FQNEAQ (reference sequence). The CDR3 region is CASSTLASYDTQYF. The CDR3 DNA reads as TGTGCCAGCAGCACCCTAGCGTCGTATGATACGCAGTATTTT.

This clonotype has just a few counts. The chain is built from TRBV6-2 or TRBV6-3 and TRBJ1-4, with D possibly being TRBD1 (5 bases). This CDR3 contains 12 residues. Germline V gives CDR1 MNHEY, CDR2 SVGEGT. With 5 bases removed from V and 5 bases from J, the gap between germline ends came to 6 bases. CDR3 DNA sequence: TGTGCCAGCAGTCGACAGAATGAAAAACTGTTTTTT. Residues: CASSRQNEKLFF.

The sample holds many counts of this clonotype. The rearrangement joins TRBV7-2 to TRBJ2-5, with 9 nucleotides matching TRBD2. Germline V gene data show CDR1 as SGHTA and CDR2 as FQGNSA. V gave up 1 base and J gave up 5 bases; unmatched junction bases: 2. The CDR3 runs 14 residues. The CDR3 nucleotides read TGTGCCAGCAGCTTAGGACTAGCGGAGGAGACCCAGTACTTC. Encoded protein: CASSLGLAEETQYF.

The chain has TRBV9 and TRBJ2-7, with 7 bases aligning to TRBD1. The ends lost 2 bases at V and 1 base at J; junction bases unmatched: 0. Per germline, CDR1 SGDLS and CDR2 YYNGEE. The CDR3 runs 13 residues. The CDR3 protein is CASSVGQSYEQYF. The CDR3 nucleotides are TGTGCCAGCAGCGTGGGACAGTCCTACGAGCAGTACTTC.

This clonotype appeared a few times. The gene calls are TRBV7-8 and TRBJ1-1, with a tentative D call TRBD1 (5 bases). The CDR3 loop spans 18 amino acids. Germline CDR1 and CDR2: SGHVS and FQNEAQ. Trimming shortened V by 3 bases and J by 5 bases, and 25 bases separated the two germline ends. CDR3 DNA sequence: TGTGCCAGCAGCTTGGCTGTTTGGGACGGGAGGAGACGGACTGAAGCTTTCTTT. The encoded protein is CASSLAVWDGRRRTEAFF.